Presented here are 20 T cell receptor beta chains from one specimen sequenced in a study of T cells in Graves' hyperthyroidism and ophthalmopathy. Using RNA transcripts as the source, TCR beta CDR3 regions were amplified. A set of HTBI primers served as the primers for a first-round RT-PCR of the TCR CDR3. TCRdb reprocessed the multiplex PCR reads with MiXCR, giving one entry per CDR3 protein. The top ten clones hold around a third of a sample with 40,000 to 60,000 distinct CDR3 sequences, approximately 58% of them seen once. Material for sequencing was peripheral blood or thyroid tissue (not recorded which). The receptors come from a man younger than 35 with Graves' hyperthyroidism.

The chain recombines TRBV2 with TRBJ1-6, with 8 bases that match TRBD1. V lost 5 bases and J lost 8; bases outside the gene matches: 8. The CDR3 length is 15 residues. Looked up from germline, CDR1 is SNHLY and CDR2 is FYNNEI. The CDR3 DNA follows: TGTGCCAGCAGTCCTTCCGGGACAGGATATTCACCCCTCCACTTT. Its translation: CASSPSGTGYSPLHF.

At least ten counts were recorded for this clonotype. The chain employs TRBV20-1 and TRBJ1-2; 12 bases agree with TRBD1. The trim removed 3 bases at V and 4 bases at J, leaving 9 bases unmatched. Germline-derived CDR1 and CDR2 are DFQATT and SNEGSKA (reference sequence). There are 16 residues in the CDR3. As DNA, the CDR3 is TGCAGTGCTAGTGGGGACAGGGGGCGCGAAGGCTATGGCTACACCTTC. This gives the protein CSASGDRGREGYGYTF.

The chain combines TRBV7-2 with TRBJ2-5, with a weak D call TRBD2 (5 bases). The CDR3 extends over 14 amino acids. Trimming pared 2 bases from V and 12 bases from J, leaving 19 bases between. Germline CDR1 SGHTA, CDR2 FQGNSA. The CDR3 sequence is CASSLRTYQSEEYF. Written as DNA, the CDR3 is TGTGCCAGCAGCTTAAGGACTTATCAGAGCGAGGAGTACTTC.

V and J are TRBV20-1 and TRBJ2-5; 9 bases are a match to TRBD1. Germline lookup yields CDR1 DFQATT and CDR2 SNEGSKA (reference sequence). With V trimmed by 3 bases and J by 5 bases, 10 bases remained unmatched. There are 15 residues in the CDR3. The CDR3 protein is CSAREDRGGAETQYF. The CDR3 DNA is TGCAGTGCTAGGGAGGACAGGGGAGGCGCGGAGACCCAGTACTTC.

The chain has TRBV10-2 and TRBJ1-5; 8 positions agree with TRBD1. The germline V gene encodes CDR1 WSHSY and CDR2 SAAADI. The CDR3 is 14 residues long. V lost 2 bases to trimming and J lost 7 bases; unmatched junction nucleotides: 4. CDR3 nucleotide sequence: TGCGCCAGCAGTGAGGACGGACAGGGCCAGCCCCAGCATTTT. Translation: CASSEDGQGQPQHF.

For this clonotype: A read error may be the cause here, since a much bigger clone is one base away. This likely comes from a read error, as the CDR3 has no conserved phenylalanine or tryptophan at its end. V is TRBV28 and J is TRBJ2-5; D uncertain. The CDR3 totals 13 residues. Trimming removed 11 bases at V and 2 bases at J, with 15 bases between. The germline V gene encodes CDR1 MDHEN and CDR2 SYDVKM. This chain's CDR3 is CASNVGLQETQYL. The CDR3, as DNA: TGTGCCTCGAATGTGGGATTACAAGAGACCCAGTACCTC.

The chain joins TRBV5-1 to TRBJ2-3; D may be TRBD1 (7 bases). The germline V gene encodes CDR1 SGHRS and CDR2 YFSETQ. This CDR3 spans 16 amino acids. V was pared by 0 bases and J by 2 bases, with 13 bases between. This CDR3 reads CASSLAQGGFTDTQYF. DNA for the CDR3: TGCGCCAGCAGCTTGGCCCAGGGGGGTTTCACAGATACGCAGTATTTT.

The chain carries TRBV7-9 and TRBJ2-7; 12 bases are shared with TRBD1. The germline CDR1 and CDR2 sequences are SEHNR and FQNEAQ (reference sequence). Losses at the gene ends were 5 bases for V and 7 bases for J; bases not matched to a gene: 6. CDR3 size: 14 residues. In nucleotides, the CDR3 is TGTGCCAGCAGCCGGGGACAGGGGGCGTCGGAGCAGTACTTC. It is translated as CASSRGQGASEQYF.

This chain links TRBV7-3 with TRBJ1-6; 11 nucleotides match TRBD1. The germline V gene encodes CDR1 SGHTA and CDR2 FQGTGA. This CDR3 has 15 amino acids. The V gene end was trimmed by 6 bases and the J gene end by 9 bases; junction bases not matched to a gene: 7. Here the CDR3 reads CASRGGGTGGSPLHF. The CDR3 nucleotides read TGTGCCAGCAGGGGAGGTGGGACAGGGGGTTCACCCCTCCACTTT. The entire variable domain, with the rest obtained from reference TRBV7-3 and TRBJ1-6, is as follows: GAGVSQTPSNKVTEKGKYVELRCDPISGHTALYWYRQSLGQGPEFLIYFQGTGAADDSGLPNDRFFAVRPEGSVSTLKIQRTERGDSAVYLCASRGGGTGGSPLHFGNGTRLTVT.

This clonotype has ten or more counts. The genes are TRBV10-3 and TRBJ2-7, with 13 bases that match TRBD2. The J segment lost 2 bases and the V segment lost 0 bases, leaving 1 base of the junction unmatched. The CDR3 consists of 16 residues. CDR1 and CDR2 (germline): ENHRY, SYGVKD. The chain's CDR3 is CAISESGTSGTYEQYF. The CDR3 DNA reads as TGTGCCATCAGTGAGTCAGGGACTAGCGGGACCTACGAGCAGTACTTC.

The chain recombines TRBV7-9 with TRBJ2-5; a weak D match, TRBD2 (6 bases). V lost 5 bases and J lost 2, with 9 bases in between. The CDR3 contains 13 residues. Germline loops: CDR1 SEHNR, CDR2 FQNEAQ (reference sequence). CDR3 in amino acids: CASSASDQETQYF. DNA of the CDR3: TGTGCCAGCAGCGCTAGCGATCAAGAGACCCAGTACTTC.

This clonotype was counted a single time. One end of the junction does not line up with germline, which may come from a read error. The rearrangement links TRBV4-3 to TRBJ2-3, with D possibly being TRBD2 (5 bases). CDR3 size: 15 residues. Germline V gene sequence: CDR1 LGHNA, CDR2 YSLEER. CDR3 nucleotides: TGCGCCAGCAGCCAAGGACTACCTAATGGGGATACGCGGTATTTT. Its translation is CASSQGLPNGDTRYF.

The chain joins TRBV7-2 to TRBJ2-7; TRBD1 is a possible D gene (6 bases). CDR1 and CDR2 from the germline V gene are SGHTA and FQGNSA. V dropped 6 bases and J dropped 3 bases, with 18 bases sitting between them. The CDR3 consists of 15 residues. In DNA form, the CDR3 reads TGTGCCAGCAGGCTCAGTGGGACACTCGACTACGAGCAGTACTTC. Encoded protein: CASRLSGTLDYEQYF.

This rearrangement joins TRBV10-2 to TRBJ1-2; no clear D gene. This CDR3 spans 14 amino acids. Trimming stripped 2 bases from V and 8 bases from J, with 15 bases between. Germline V gene data show CDR1 as WSHSY and CDR2 as SAAADI. CDR3 in amino acids: CASSEDGRIGGYTF. CDR3 nucleotides: TGCGCCAGCAGTGAGGACGGCAGGATAGGGGGCTACACCTTC.

The chain couples TRBV10-2 to TRBJ1-1, with D possibly matching TRBD1 (5 bases). This CDR3 is 13 amino acids long. Germline CDR1 is WSHSY and CDR2 is SAAADI. The V end lost 2 bases, the J end lost 4 bases, and 8 bases lay between the germline ends. The DNA of the CDR3 is TGCGCCAGCAGTGAGCGGGGGGGCACTGAAGCTTTCTTT. This encodes CASSERGGTEAFF.

Remarks on this clonotype: At one end the junction does not follow the germline gene, possibly because of a read error. The rearrangement joins TRBV9 to TRBJ2-6; no definite D call. The CDR3 has 13 amino acids. CDR1 is SGDLS, CDR2 YYNGEE, per germline. Here the CDR3 DNA reads TGTGCCAGCACCCGAACTGAGGCCAACGCCCTGACTTTC. Amino acid sequence: CASTRTEANALTF. Drawing the rest from reference TRBV9 and TRBJ2-6, the complete variable domain is DSGVTQTPKHLITATGQRVTLRCSPRSGDLSVYWYQQSLDQGLQFLIQYYNGEERAKGNILERFSAQQFPDLHSELNLSSLELGDSALYFCASTRTEANALTFGAGSRLTVL.

The CDR3 loop reads CASSADRGGGYTF. The CDR3 region has the DNA TGCGCCAGCAGTGCGGACAGGGGAGGAGGCTACACCTTC. This chain links TRBV10-1 with TRBJ1-2, with TRBD1 matching over 9 bases. Trimming removed 4 bases from V and 8 bases from J; junction bases left unmatched: 5. Per the germline V gene, CDR1 is WNHNN and CDR2 is SYGVQD (reference sequence). The CDR3 has 13 amino acids.

About this clonotype itself: Possible read error: a much larger clone is one base away. The rearrangement joins TRBV7-3 to TRBJ2-3; TRBD2 matches at 7 bases. After removal of 4 bases from V and 6 bases from J, the junction contained 4 bases not matched to a gene. CDR3 size: 13 residues. The germline V gene has CDR1 SGHTA and CDR2 FQGTGA. DNA of the CDR3: TGTGCCAGCAGCTCACAACTAGCGGATACGCAGTATTTT. It specifies CASSSQLADTQYF.

V gene TRBV20-1 combines with J gene TRBJ2-6, with TRBD1 matching over 7 bases. The CDR3 contains 14 residues. Germline V CDR1 and CDR2: DFQATT, SNEGSKA (reference sequence). V was pared by 6 bases and J by 4 bases, with 6 bases of the junction left unmatched. CDR3 coding DNA: TGCAGTGCAGTACCGGGACAGGGGGCCAACGTCCTGACTTTC. Amino acids: CSAVPGQGANVLTF.

With respect to this clonotype: The conserved final phenylalanine or tryptophan is absent from the CDR3, which likely points to a read error. The chain employs TRBV20-1 and TRBJ1-1; the D gene is possibly TRBD1 (5 bases). The germline V gene encodes CDR1 DFQATT and CDR2 SNEGSKA (reference sequence). This CDR3 is 16 amino acids long. V was trimmed by 1 base and J by 1 base, leaving 16 bases between them. CDR3 residues: CSARGQRNFGNTEAFL. The CDR3 region has the DNA TGCAGTGCTAGAGGACAGAGAAACTTTGGGAACACTGAAGCTTTCCTT.